This T cell receptor beta chain originates from a study of blood T cell repertoires in COVID-19. Trimming removed 5 bases at V and 0 bases at J, with 14 bases between. The CDR3 has 15 residues. From germline, CDR1 is LGHDT and CDR2 YNNKEL (reference sequence). The authors' processing: Reference gene primer amplification gave estimated nucleated cell counts. Repertoires were generated with immunoSEQ multiplex PCR, while TCRdb's copy carries only in-frame clones and drops some. V and J calls and clone size are copied from that table; D and trimming were computed from the DNA. This table has approximately 280,000 clones, around 89% appearing once.

The TCR sequence derives from a man aged 35-49 years with acute or convalescent COVID-19. Sequenced input: peripheral blood. The chain employs TRBV3-1 (or the pseudogene TRBV3-2) and TRBJ2-7, with D tentatively TRBD1 (6 bases). This CDR3 reads CASSILTGISYEQYF. The CDR3 nucleotides are TGTGCCAGCAGCATTTTAACAGGGATCTCCTACGAGCAGTACTTC.